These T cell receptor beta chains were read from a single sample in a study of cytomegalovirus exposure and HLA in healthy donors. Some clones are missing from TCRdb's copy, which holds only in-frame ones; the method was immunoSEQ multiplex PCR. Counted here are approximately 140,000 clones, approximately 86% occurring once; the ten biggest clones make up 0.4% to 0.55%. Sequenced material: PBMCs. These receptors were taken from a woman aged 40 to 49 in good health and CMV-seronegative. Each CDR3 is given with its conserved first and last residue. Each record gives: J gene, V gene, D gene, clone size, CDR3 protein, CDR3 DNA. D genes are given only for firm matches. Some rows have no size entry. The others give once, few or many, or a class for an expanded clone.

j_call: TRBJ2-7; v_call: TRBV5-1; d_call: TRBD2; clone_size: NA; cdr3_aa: CASSTTSGMSEQYF; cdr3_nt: TGCGCCAGCAGCACTACTAGCGGGATGAGCGAGCAGTACTTC
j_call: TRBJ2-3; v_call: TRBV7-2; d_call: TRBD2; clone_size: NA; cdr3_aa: CASSLLVAGPDTQYF; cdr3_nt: TGTGCCAGCAGCTTACTCGTAGCGGGACCAGATACGCAGTATTTT
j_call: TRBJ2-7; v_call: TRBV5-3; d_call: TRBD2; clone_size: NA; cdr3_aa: CARSPLAGEQYF; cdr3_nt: TGTGCCAGAAGCCCACTAGCGGGCGAGCAGTACTTC
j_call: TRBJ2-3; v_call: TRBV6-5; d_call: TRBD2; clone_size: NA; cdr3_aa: CASSQTSGHTDTQYF; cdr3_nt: TGTGCCAGCAGCCAGACTAGCGGGCACACAGATACGCAGTATTTT
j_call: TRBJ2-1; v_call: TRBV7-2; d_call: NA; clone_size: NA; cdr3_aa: CASSPVQASYNEQFF; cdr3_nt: TGTGCCAGCAGCCCGGTGCAAGCATCCTACAATGAGCAGTTCTTC
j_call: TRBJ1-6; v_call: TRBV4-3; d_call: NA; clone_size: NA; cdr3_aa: CASSHRQDVRNSPLHF; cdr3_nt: TGCGCCAGCAGCCACCGACAGGACGTTAGGAATTCACCCCTCCACTTT
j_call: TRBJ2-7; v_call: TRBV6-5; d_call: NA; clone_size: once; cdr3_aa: CASSRSGAYEQYF; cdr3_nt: TGTGCCAGCAGTCGTAGCGGCGCCTACGAGCAGTACTTC
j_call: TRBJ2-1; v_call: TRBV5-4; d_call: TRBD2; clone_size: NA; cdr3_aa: CASSPTSGSWSNEQFF; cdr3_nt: TGTGCCAGCAGCCCGACTAGCGGGAGTTGGTCGAATGAGCAGTTCTTC
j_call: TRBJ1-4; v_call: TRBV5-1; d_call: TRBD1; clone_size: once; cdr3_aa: CASSETGQAYNEKLFF; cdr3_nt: TGCGCCAGCAGCGAGACGGGACAGGCTTATAATGAAAAACTGTTTTTT
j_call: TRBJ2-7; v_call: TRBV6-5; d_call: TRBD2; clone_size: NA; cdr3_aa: CASSSGTSGSLEQYF; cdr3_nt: TGTGCCAGCAGTTCCGGGACTAGCGGGAGCTTGGAGCAGTACTTC
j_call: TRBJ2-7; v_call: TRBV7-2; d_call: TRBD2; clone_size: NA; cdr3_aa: CASSLVAGDYEQYF; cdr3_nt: TGTGCCAGCAGCTTAGTAGCGGGAGACTACGAGCAGTACTTC
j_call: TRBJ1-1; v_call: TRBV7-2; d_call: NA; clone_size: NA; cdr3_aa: CASSFLPPGTNTEAFF; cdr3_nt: TGTGCCAGCAGCTTTCTCCCCCCGGGAACGAACACTGAAGCTTTCTTT
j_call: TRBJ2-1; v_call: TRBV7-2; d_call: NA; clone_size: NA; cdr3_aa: CASSPGTFYNEQFF; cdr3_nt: TGTGCCAGCAGCCCAGGGACATTTTACAATGAGCAGTTCTTC
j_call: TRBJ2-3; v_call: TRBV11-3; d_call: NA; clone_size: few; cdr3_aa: CASSLTRAADTQYF; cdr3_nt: TGTGCCAGCAGCTTGACTAGGGCTGCAGATACGCAGTATTTT
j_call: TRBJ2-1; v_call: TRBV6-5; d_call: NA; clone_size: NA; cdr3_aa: CASSYLADINEQFF; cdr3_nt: TGTGCCAGCAGTTACTTAGCGGATATTAATGAGCAGTTCTTC
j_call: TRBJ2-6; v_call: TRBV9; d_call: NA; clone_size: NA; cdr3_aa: CASSVAPGSGANVLTF; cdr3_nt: TGTGCCAGCAGCGTAGCTCCCGGGTCTGGGGCCAACGTCCTGACTTTC
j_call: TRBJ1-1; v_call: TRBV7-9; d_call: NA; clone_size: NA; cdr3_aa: CASSAVMGTEAFF; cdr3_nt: TGTGCCAGCAGCGCGGTTATGGGTACTGAAGCTTTCTTT
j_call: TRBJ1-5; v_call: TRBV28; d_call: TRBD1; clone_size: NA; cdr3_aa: CASLRGNQPQHF; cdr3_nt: TGTGCCAGTCTCAGGGGGAATCAGCCCCAGCATTTT
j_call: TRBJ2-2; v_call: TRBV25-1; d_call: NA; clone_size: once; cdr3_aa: CASSPRPGTGELFF; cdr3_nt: TGTGCCAGCAGTCCTCGGCCGGGCACCGGGGAGCTGTTTTTT
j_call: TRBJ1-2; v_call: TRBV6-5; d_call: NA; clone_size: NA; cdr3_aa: CAITGQYGYTF; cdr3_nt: TGTGCCATTACCGGACAATATGGCTACACCTTC
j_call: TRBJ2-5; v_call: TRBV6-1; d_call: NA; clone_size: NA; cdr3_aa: CASSFQGGFLETQYF; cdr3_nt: TGTGCCAGCAGTTTCCAAGGGGGATTTTTAGAGACCCAGTACTTC
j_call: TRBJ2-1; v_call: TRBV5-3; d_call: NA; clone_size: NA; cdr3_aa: CARSLEPLGASEQFF; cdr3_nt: TGTGCCAGAAGCTTGGAGCCGTTGGGGGCGAGTGAGCAGTTCTTC
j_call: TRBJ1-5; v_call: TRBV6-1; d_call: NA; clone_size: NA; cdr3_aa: CASSLGGFSNQPQHF; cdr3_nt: TGTGCCAGCAGTTTAGGAGGGTTTAGCAATCAGCCCCAGCATTTT
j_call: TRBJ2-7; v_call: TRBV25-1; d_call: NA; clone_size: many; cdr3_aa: CASSEGNRGGYEQYF; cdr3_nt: TGTGCCAGCAGTGAAGGAAATAGGGGAGGTTACGAGCAGTACTTC
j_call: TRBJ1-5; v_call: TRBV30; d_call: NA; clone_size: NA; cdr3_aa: CAWKMGQVGNQPQHF; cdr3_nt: TGTGCCTGGAAAATGGGGCAGGTCGGCAATCAGCCCCAGCATTTT
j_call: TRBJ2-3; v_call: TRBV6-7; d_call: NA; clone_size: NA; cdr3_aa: CASTYPPLRSTDTQYF; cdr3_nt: TGTGCCAGCACCTACCCCCCCCTCCGAAGCACAGATACGCAGTATTTT
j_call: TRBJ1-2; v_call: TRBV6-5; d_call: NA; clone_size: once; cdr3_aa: CASSYSTGQAVYGYTF; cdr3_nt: TGTGCCAGCAGTTACTCCACGGGACAAGCTGTATATGGCTACACCTTC
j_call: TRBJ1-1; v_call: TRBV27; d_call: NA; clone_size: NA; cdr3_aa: CASSLFRGTEAFF; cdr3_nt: TGTGCCAGCAGTTTATTTCGGGGTACTGAAGCTTTCTTT
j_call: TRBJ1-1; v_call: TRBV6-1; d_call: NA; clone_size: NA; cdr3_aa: CASGGSTEAFF; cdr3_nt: TGTGCCAGCGGGGGGAGCACTGAAGCTTTCTTT
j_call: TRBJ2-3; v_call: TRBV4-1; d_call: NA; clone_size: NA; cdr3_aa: CASSPESADTQYF; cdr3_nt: TGCGCCAGCAGCCCGGAGAGCGCAGATACGCAGTATTTT
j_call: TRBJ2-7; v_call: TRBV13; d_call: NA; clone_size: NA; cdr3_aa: CASSSRGLVGSYEQYF; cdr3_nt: TGTGCCAGCAGCTCCCGCGGGCTGGTCGGCTCCTACGAGCAGTACTTC
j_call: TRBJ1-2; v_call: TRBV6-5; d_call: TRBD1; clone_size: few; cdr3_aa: CASSYSQGAVYGYTF; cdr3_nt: TGTGCCAGCAGTTACTCCCAGGGGGCTGTCTATGGCTACACCTTC
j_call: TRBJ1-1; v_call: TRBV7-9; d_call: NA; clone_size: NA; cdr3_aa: CASSPYTEAFF; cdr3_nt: TGTGCCAGCAGCCCTTACACTGAAGCTTTCTTT
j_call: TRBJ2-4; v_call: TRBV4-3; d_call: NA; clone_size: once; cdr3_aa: CASSQERGPPKNIQYF; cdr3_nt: TGCGCCAGCAGCCAAGAGCGGGGACCCCCCAAAAACATTCAGTACTTC
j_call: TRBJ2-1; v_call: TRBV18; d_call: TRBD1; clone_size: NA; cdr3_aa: CASSLGTGNNEQFF; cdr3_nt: TGTGCCAGCTCTCTTGGGACAGGGAACAATGAGCAGTTCTTC
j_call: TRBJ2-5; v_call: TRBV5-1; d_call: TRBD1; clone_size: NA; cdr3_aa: CASSLGQGGWETQYF; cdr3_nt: TGCGCCAGCAGCCTCGGACAGGGGGGTTGGGAGACCCAGTACTTC
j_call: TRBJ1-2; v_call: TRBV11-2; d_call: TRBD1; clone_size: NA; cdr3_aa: CASSLNLPGQGFTNYGYTF; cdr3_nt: TGTGCCAGCAGCCTAAATCTTCCGGGACAGGGATTCACTAACTATGGCTACACCTTC
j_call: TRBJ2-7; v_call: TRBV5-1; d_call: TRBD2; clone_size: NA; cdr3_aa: CASSPGLAGGPSHEQYF; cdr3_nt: TGCGCCAGCAGCCCAGGACTAGCGGGAGGGCCATCCCACGAGCAGTACTTC
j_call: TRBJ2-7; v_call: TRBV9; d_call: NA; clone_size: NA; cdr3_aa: CASSPHPSLEAPYEQYF; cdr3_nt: TGTGCCAGCAGCCCCCACCCGTCCTTAGAGGCCCCCTACGAGCAGTACTTC
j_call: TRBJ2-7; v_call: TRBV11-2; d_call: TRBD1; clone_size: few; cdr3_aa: CASGQGLFSYEQYF; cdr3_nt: TGTGCCAGCGGACAGGGATTATTCTCCTACGAGCAGTACTTC
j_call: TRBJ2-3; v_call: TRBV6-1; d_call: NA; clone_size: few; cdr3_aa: CASSDRSPILDTQYF; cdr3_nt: TGTGCCAGCAGTGACAGGTCCCCAATCTTAGATACGCAGTATTTT
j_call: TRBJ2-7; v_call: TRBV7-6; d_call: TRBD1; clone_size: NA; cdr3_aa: CASSLGQGPNEQYF; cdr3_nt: TGTGCCAGCAGCTTAGGACAGGGTCCCAACGAGCAGTACTTC
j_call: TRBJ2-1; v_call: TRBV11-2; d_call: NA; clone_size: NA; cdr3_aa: CASSVGSNRVPYNEQFF; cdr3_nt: TGTGCCAGCAGCGTAGGCTCGAACAGGGTCCCCTACAATGAGCAGTTCTTC
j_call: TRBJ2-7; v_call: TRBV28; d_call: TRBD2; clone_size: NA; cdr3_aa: CASRLAGGLYEQYF; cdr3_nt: TGTGCCAGCAGACTAGCGGGAGGACTCTACGAGCAGTACTTC
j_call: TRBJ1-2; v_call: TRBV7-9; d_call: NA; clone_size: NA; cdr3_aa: CASSGAGSNYGYTF; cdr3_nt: TGTGCCAGCAGCGGGGCCGGTTCTAACTATGGCTACACCTTC
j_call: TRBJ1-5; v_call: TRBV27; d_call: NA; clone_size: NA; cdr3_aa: CASSFGIPTSQPQHF; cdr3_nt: TGTGCCAGCAGTTTCGGTATACCAACGTCTCAGCCCCAGCATTTT
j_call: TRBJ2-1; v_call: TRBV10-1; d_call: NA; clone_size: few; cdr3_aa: CASTPGAGNEQFF; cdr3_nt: TGCGCCAGCACCCCCGGTGCAGGCAATGAGCAGTTCTTC